This record looks at one TCR beta chain sequence and its context. The target antigen is unknown. These data originate in a study of cytotoxic CD8 clonotypes in ibrutinib-treated CLL. Study overall: Sequenced samples delivered averages of roughly 250,000 productive templates and roughly 94,000 productive rearrangements.

Regarding the study as a whole: Clonality increased with ibrutinib response but returned toward baseline at progression.

V shed 3 bases and J shed 7 bases, with 13 bases lying between them. This CDR3 has 12 residues. Per germline, CDR1 GTSNPN and CDR2 SVGIG (reference sequence). Data came from immunoSEQ multiplex PCR; TCRdb stores just in-frame clones and leaves some out. The profile covers about 74,000 clones, with over 75% appearing a single time and 6% to 9% taken by the ten largest. The sequencing used PBMCs, collected at disease progression, from a patient treated with ibrutinib. The V call is TRBV30, the J call TRBJ2-7; tentatively, D is TRBD2 (5 bases). This sequence was found in a human donor with chronic lymphocytic leukemia. CDR3 sequence reads: CAWSRRGSEQYF. As DNA, the CDR3 is TGTGCCTGGAGCCGGAGAGGGAGTGAGCAGTACTTC.